This T cell receptor (beta chain) is from a study of T-cell memory formation after mild COVID-19. Germline V gene sequence: CDR1 SGHRS, CDR2 YFSETQ. The CDR3 is 15 amino acids. After removal of 0 bases from V and 5 bases from J, the junction contained 4 bases not matched to a gene. TCRdb reprocessed the 5' RACE reads via MiXCR and lists one record per CDR3 protein. The profile shows under 300,000 distinct CDR3 sequences, over 15% of them singletons. This clonotype was seen repeatedly, ten times or more. The chain recombines TRBV5-1 with TRBJ2-1; 8 nucleotides match TRBD2. Sequencing used PBMCs or a T cell subset sorted from them (not recorded which). This sequence originates from a man aged 18 to 29 who had mild COVID-19 (a few samples of this study predate the infection). Cell type and time point are not known. CDR3: CASSLVGLVNNEQFF. The CDR3, as DNA: TGCGCCAGCAGCTTGGTGGGACTAGTCAACAATGAGCAGTTCTTC. The full variable domain, completed using reference TRBV5-1 and TRBJ2-1, is KAGVTQTPRYLIKTRGQQVTLSCSPISGHRSVSWYQQTPGQGLQFLFEYFSETQRNKGNFPGRFSGRQFSNSRSEMNVSTLELGDSALYLCASSLVGLVNNEQFFGPGTRLTVL.